This T cell receptor beta chain was documented in a study of CD8 T cells in ankylosing spondylitis. Whole-study findings and limits: Clones that were linked to disease were CD8+ and were relatively rare in peripheral blood. Seemingly distinctive of ankylosing spondylitis blood was a TCR beta motif formed by eight highly homologous variants. Disease-linked clones reportedly showed significant enrichment in matched ankylosing spondylitis synovial fluid.

This clonotype was observed a handful of times. Its antigen is unknown. Preparation of TCR beta libraries was done by quantitative 5'-RACE with molecular barcodes. MiXCR, applied by TCRdb to the 5' RACE reads, yields one record per CDR3 protein. Of roughly 200,000 distinct CDR3 sequences detected, more than 25% appear once; the ten largest clones hold under 7%. V was cut by 6 bases and J by 6 bases, with 9 bases left in between. This CDR3 comprises 11 residues. Germline-derived CDR1 and CDR2 are SQVTM and ANQGSEA. Sequencing input: blood, either unsorted or a sorted T cell fraction (not recorded which). The sequence was collected from a male donor with ankylosing spondylitis or in good health (not recorded which). This chain connects TRBV29-1 to TRBJ2-1; D is undetermined. For the CDR3, the DNA is TGCAGCGTCACGCCCAGCAATGAGCAGTTCTTC. Amino acids: CSVTPSNEQFF.